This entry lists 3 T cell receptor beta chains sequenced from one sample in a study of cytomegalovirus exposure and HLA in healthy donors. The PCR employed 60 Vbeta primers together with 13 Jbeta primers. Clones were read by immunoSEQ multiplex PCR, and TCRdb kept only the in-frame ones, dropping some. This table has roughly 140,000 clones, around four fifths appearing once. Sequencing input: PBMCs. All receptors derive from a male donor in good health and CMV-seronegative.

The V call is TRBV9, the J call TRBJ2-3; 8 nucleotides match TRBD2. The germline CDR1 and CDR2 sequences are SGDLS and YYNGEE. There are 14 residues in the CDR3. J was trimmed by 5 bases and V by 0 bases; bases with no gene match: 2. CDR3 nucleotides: TGTGCCAGCAGCGTAGCGGGAGGGTTAGATACGCAGTATTTT. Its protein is CASSVAGGLDTQYF.

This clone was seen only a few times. In DNA, the CDR3 is TGTGCAAGTCGCTTCAGGGACACGAGCAATCAGCCCCAGCATTTT. This sequence encodes CASRFRDTSNQPQHF. V is TRBV12-2 and J is TRBJ1-5; TRBD1 is the table's D call, not checked against the DNA. TRBV12-2 is marked as a pseudogene. The CDR3 contains 15 residues.

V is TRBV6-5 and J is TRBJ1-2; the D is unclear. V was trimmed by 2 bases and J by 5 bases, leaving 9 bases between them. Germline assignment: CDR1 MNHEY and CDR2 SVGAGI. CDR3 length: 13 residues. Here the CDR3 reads CASSYLRLYGYTF. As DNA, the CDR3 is TGTGCCAGCAGTTACCTTCGTCTGTATGGCTACACCTTC.